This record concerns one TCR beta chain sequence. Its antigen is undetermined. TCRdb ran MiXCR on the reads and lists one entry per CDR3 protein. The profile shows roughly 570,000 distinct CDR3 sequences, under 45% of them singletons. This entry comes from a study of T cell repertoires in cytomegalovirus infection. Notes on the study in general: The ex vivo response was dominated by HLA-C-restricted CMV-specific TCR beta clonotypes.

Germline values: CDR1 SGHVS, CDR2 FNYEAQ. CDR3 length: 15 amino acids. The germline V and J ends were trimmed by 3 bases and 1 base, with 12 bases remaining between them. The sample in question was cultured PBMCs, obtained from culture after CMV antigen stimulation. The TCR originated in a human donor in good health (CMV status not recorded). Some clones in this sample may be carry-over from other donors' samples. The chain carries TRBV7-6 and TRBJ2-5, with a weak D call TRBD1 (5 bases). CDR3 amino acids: CASSFPGITQETQYF. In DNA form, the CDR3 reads TGTGCCAGCAGCTTCCCAGGGATAACCCAAGAGACCCAGTACTTC.